The TCR beta chain under discussion was sequenced for a study of read filtering for tumor transcriptome and immune sequencing. About the study: TCR-mapped reads were about 4 to 11 million with IR-seq versus roughly 75 to 1,300 with RNA-seq. Study-wide points: The CD138-negative fraction was mixed bone marrow immune cells, not pure T cells.

The library was built from 400 ng RNA with molecular barcoded adaptors for alpha/delta and beta/gamma chains. TCRdb processed the reads anew with MiXCR; each CDR3 protein has one entry. Altogether 75,000 to 95,000 distinct CDR3 sequences are present, roughly 21% being singletons, with the ten largest covering roughly 10%. Germline CDR1 is MNHEY and CDR2 is SVGEGT. The CDR3 is 15 residues long. The germline V and J ends were trimmed by 7 bases and 2 bases, with 15 bases remaining between them. Of note for this clonotype: Its antigen is not known.

Specimen: a population of CD138-negative cells sorted from bone marrow. V and J are TRBV6-2 or TRBV6-3 and TRBJ2-1, with D hard to call. This clonotype was sampled from a donor aged 40 or older with multiple myeloma. The CDR3 loop reads CASNPRQAAYNEQFF. In DNA, the CDR3 is TGTGCCAGCAACCCGAGGCAGGCCGCCTACAATGAGCAGTTCTTC.